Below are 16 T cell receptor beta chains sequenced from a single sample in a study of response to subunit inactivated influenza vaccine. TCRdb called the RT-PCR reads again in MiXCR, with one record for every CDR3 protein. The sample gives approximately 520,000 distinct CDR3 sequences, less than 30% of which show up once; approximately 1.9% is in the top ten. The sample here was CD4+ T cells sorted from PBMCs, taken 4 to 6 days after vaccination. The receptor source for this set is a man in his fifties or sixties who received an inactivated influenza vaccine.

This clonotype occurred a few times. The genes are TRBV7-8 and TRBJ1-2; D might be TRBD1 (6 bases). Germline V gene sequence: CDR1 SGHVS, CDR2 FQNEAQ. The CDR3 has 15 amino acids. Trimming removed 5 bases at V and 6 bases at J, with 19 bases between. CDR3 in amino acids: CASSNQGIPVDGYTF. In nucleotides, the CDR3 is TGTGCCAGCAGCAATCAGGGGATTCCGGTGGATGGCTACACCTTC.

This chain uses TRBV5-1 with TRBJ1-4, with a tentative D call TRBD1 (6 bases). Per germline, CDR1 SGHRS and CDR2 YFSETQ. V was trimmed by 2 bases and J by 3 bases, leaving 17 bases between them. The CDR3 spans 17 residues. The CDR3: CASSFGATGSANEKLFF. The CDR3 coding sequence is TGCGCCAGCAGCTTTGGGGCCACAGGGTCGGCTAATGAAAAACTGTTTTTT.

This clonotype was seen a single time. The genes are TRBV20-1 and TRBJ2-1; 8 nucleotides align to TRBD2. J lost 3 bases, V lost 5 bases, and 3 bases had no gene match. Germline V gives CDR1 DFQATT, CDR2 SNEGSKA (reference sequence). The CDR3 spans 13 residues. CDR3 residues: CSARGGYYNEQFF. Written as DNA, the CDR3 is TGCAGTGCTCGGGGGGGGTACTACAATGAGCAGTTCTTC.

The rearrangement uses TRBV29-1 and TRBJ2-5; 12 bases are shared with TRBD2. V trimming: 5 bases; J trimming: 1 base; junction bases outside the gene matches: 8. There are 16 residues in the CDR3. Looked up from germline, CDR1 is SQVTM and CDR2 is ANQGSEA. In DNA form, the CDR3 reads TGCAGCGTTCTACAACCTAGCGGGAGGGCCCAAGAGACCCAGTACTTC. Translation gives CSVLQPSGRAQETQYF.

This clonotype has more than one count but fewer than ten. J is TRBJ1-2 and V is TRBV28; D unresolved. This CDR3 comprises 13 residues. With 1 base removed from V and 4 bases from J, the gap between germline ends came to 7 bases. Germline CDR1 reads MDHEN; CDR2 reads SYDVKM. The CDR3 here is CASSLSDSYGYTF. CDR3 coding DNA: TGTGCCAGCAGTTTATCAGACTCCTATGGCTACACCTTC.

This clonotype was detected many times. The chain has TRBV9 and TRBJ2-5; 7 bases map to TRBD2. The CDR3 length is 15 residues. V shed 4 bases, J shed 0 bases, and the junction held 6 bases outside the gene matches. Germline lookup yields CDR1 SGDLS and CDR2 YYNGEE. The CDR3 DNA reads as TGTGCCAGCAGCTTCGGGACTATCAACCAAGAGACCCAGTACTTC. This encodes CASSFGTINQETQYF.

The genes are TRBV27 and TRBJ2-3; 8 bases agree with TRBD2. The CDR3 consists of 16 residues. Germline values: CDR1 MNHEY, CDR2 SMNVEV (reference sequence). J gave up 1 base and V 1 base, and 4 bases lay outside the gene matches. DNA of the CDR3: TGTGCCAGCAGTTTATTCGGGGGGGCGGGCACAGATACGCAGTATTTT. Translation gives CASSLFGGAGTDTQYF.

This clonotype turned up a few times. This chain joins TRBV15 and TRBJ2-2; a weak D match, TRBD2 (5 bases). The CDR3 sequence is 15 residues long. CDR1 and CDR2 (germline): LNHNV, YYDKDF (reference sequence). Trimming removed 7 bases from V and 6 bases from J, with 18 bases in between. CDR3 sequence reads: CATKLDEGWAGELFF. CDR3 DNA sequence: TGTGCCACCAAGCTAGACGAGGGTTGGGCCGGGGAGCTGTTTTTT.

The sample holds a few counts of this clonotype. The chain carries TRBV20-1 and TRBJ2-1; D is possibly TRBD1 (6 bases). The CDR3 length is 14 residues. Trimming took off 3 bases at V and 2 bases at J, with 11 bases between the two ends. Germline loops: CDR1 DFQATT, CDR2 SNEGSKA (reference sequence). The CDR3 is CSASLGQPYNEQFF. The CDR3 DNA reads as TGCAGTGCTAGTCTGGGACAACCCTACAATGAGCAGTTCTTC.

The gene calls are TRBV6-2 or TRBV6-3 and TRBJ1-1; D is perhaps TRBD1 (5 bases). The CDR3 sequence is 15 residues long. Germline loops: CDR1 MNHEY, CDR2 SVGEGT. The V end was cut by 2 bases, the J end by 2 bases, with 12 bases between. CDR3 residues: CASSYGAQVNTEAFF. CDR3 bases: TGTGCCAGCAGTTACGGGGCACAGGTTAACACTGAAGCTTTCTTT.

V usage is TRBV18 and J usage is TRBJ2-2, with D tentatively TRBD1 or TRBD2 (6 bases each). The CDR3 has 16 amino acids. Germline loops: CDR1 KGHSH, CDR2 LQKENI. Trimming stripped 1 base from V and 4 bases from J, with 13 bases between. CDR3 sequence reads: CASSPQGGRSTGELFF. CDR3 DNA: TGTGCCAGCTCACCACAAGGGGGGCGCAGCACCGGGGAGCTGTTTTTT.

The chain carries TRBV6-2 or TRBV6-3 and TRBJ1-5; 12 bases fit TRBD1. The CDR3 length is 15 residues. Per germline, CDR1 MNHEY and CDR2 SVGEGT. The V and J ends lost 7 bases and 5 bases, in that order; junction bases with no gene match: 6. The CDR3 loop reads CASKQGQGAYQPQHF. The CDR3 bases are TGTGCCAGCAAACAGGGACAGGGGGCCTATCAGCCCCAGCATTTT.

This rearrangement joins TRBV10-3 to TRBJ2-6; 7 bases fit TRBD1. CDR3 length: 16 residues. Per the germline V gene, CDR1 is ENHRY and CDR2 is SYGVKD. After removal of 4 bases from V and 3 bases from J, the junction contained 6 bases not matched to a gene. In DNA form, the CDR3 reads TGTGCCATCAGTGCCTCGGACAGGAGTGGGGCCAACGTCCTGACTTTC. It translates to CAISASDRSGANVLTF.

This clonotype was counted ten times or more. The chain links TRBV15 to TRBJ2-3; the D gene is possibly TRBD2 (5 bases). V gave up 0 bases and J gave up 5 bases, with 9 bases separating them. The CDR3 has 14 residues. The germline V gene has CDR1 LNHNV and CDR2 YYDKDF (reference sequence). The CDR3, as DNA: TGTGCCACCAGCAGAGATAGAGGACTAGATACGCAGTATTTT. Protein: CATSRDRGLDTQYF.

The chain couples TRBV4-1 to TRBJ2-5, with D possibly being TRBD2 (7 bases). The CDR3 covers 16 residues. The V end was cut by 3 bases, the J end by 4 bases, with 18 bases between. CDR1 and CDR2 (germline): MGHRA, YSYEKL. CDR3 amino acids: CASSQGGHPPPETQYF. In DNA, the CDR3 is TGCGCCAGCAGCCAGGGGGGGCATCCTCCCCCAGAGACCCAGTACTTC.

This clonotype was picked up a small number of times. CDR3 sequence (DNA): TGCAGTGCTAGGGAGTGGGGAAACTATGGCTACACCTTC. Translated: CSAREWGNYGYTF. The chain has TRBV20-1 and TRBJ1-2; the D is unclear. CDR3 length equals 13 residues. From germline, CDR1 is DFQATT and CDR2 SNEGSKA (reference sequence). The germline V and J ends were trimmed by 3 bases and 2 bases, with 10 bases remaining between them.